The 32 T cell receptor beta chains below were found in one sample sequenced in a study of blood T cell repertoires in COVID-19. Data came from immunoSEQ multiplex PCR; TCRdb stores just in-frame clones and leaves some out. The table lists 390,000 or so clones, around four fifths of them singletons, with around 5% in the top ten. The material sequenced was PBMCs or T cells enriched from blood (not recorded which). The receptor set was obtained from a woman in her 50s who had recovered from COVID-19.

This chain uses TRBV30 with TRBJ2-7; 8 nucleotides agree with TRBD2. With 2 bases clipped from V and 3 bases from J, the junction kept 6 bases outside the gene matches. Germline V CDR1 and CDR2: GTSNPN, SVGIG (reference sequence). The CDR3 runs to 14 residues. The DNA of the CDR3 is TGTGCCTGGAGTCCGGTAGCGGGGTTCTACGAGCAGTACTTC. It codes for CAWSPVAGFYEQYF.

The chain is built from TRBV6-5 and TRBJ2-5; tentative D call: TRBD1 (6 bases). The CDR3 length is 14 residues. CDR1 is MNHEY, CDR2 SVGAGI, per germline. V was trimmed by 4 bases and J by 7 bases, leaving 16 bases between them. The CDR3 protein is CASSLDDLGGTQYF. DNA for the CDR3: TGTGCCAGCAGTTTGGACGACCTAGGGGGGACCCAGTACTTC.

This clone was recorded only once. V is TRBV5-1 and J is TRBJ2-5, with D uncertain. This CDR3 contains 13 residues. Trimming cost V 4 bases and J 5 bases, with 12 bases left between them. Germline V gene data show CDR1 as SGHRS and CDR2 as YFSETQ. As DNA, the CDR3 is TGCGCCAGCAGCATTGGTCCCAGGGAGACCCAGTACTTC. It codes for CASSIGPRETQYF.

The V and J genes are TRBV5-1 and TRBJ1-2, with 7 bases lining up with TRBD1. Trimming cost V 5 bases and J 4 bases; bases outside gene matches: 8. Germline V lookup: CDR1 SGHRS, CDR2 YFSETQ. The CDR3 length is 14 residues. The CDR3, as DNA: TGCGCCAGCAGGCCCGACACAGGGGCCTATGGCTACACCTTC. Translation gives CASRPDTGAYGYTF.

The chain couples TRBV15 to TRBJ1-6; 11 bases agree with TRBD1. The germline gives CDR1 LNHNV, CDR2 YYDKDF (reference sequence). J was trimmed by 9 bases and V by 5 bases; bases with no gene match: 9. This CDR3 contains 16 residues. For the CDR3, the DNA is TGTGCCACCAGCCAAGCCCCGGGACAGGGGGGTTCACCCCTCCACTTT. It specifies CATSQAPGQGGSPLHF. Together with reference TRBV15 and TRBJ1-6, the CDR3 gives the full variable domain: DAMVIQNPRYQVTQFGKPVTLSCSQTLNHNVMYWYQQKSSQAPKLLFHYYDKDFNNEADTPDNFQSRRPNTSFCFLDIRSPGLGDTAMYLCATSQAPGQGGSPLHFGNGTRLTVT.

This clone turned up a few times. The rearrangement joins TRBV19 to TRBJ1-2, with D maybe TRBD1 (5 bases). V lost 7 bases and J 7 bases, leaving 25 bases between the germline ends. CDR3 length: 16 amino acids. Germline V gives CDR1 LNHDA, CDR2 SQIVND (reference sequence). The CDR3 is CASTWGRDWAVGGYTF. CDR3 sequence (DNA): TGTGCCAGTACCTGGGGCAGGGATTGGGCCGTAGGTGGCTACACCTTC.

The J gene is TRBJ1-2, the V gene TRBV29-1; 10 nucleotides align to TRBD1. Germline-derived CDR1 and CDR2 are SQVTM and ANQGSEA. V trimming: 2 bases; J trimming: 8 bases; junction bases outside the gene matches: 8. CDR3 size: 14 residues. CDR3 DNA sequence: TGCAGCGTTGAAATGGGGGACAGGGGTAAGGGCTACACCTTC. Its translation: CSVEMGDRGKGYTF.

The chain employs TRBV6-2 or TRBV6-3 and TRBJ2-1, with 9 bases matching TRBD2. Germline CDR1 reads MNHEY; CDR2 reads SVGEGT. V was clipped by 2 bases and J by 4 bases; unmatched bases: 0. There are 14 residues in the CDR3. Here the CDR3 reads CASSYTSGYNEQFF. Written as DNA, the CDR3 is TGTGCCAGCAGTTACACTAGCGGGTACAATGAGCAGTTCTTC.

CDR3 amino acids: CASSQTGLNEQFF. CDR3 sequence (DNA): TGTGCCAGCAGCCAGACAGGCCTCAATGAGCAGTTCTTC. The chain couples TRBV7-3 to TRBJ2-1; possible D gene TRBD1, 6 bases. This CDR3 region has 13 residues. Germline V gene lookup returns CDR1 SGHTA and CDR2 FQGTGA. Trimming pared 5 bases from V and 6 bases from J, leaving 11 bases between. The complete variable domain, with remaining parts taken from reference TRBV7-3 and TRBJ2-1, reads GAGVSQTPSNKVTEKGKYVELRCDPISGHTALYWYRQSLGQGPEFLIYFQGTGAADDSGLPNDRFFAVRPEGSVSTLKIQRTERGDSAVYLCASSQTGLNEQFFGPGTRLTVL.

CDR3 residues: CASSGGQENIGELFF. In nucleotides, the CDR3 is TGTGCCAGCAGCGGCGGACAGGAGAATATCGGGGAGCTGTTTTTT. The chain has TRBV5-4 and TRBJ2-2; 7 bases agree with TRBD1. The length of the CDR3 is 15 residues. With V trimmed by 4 bases and J by 7 bases, 10 bases remained unmatched. In germline, CDR1 is SGHNT, CDR2 YYREEE (reference sequence).

The chain uses TRBV6-5 and TRBJ1-5; possibly TRBD1 for D (5 bases). The V and J ends lost 0 bases and 4 bases respectively, with 10 bases between them. The germline V gene has CDR1 MNHEY and CDR2 SVGAGI. This CDR3 has 15 amino acids. The CDR3 region is CASSYSIQANQPQHF. The CDR3 nucleotides read TGTGCCAGCAGTTACTCGATACAGGCGAATCAGCCCCAGCATTTT.

The CDR3 region has the DNA TGTGCCTGGAGTGAGGGACTTAATCAGCCCCAGCATTTT. Protein product: CAWSEGLNQPQHF. The V call is TRBV30, the J call TRBJ1-5, with TRBD1 as a possible D gene (5 bases). The V and J ends lost 1 base and 4 bases respectively, with 8 bases between them. Germline V gene data show CDR1 as GTSNPN and CDR2 as SVGIG (reference sequence). This CDR3 is 13 amino acids long.

The CDR3 protein is CASRPSGVEAFF. In DNA form, the CDR3 reads TGTGCCAGCAGGCCTTCGGGAGTTGAAGCTTTCTTT. V is TRBV7-9 and J is TRBJ1-1, with D unresolved. Between the trimmed V and J ends, which lost 6 bases and 7 bases, there was a span of 12 bases. The V gene's germline CDR1 is SEHNR and CDR2 FQNEAQ (reference sequence). This CDR3 is built from 12 residues.

J is TRBJ1-3 and V is TRBV9; a possible D gene is TRBD1 (5 bases). The germline V gene encodes CDR1 SGDLS and CDR2 YYNGEE. The CDR3 spans 13 residues. V lost 4 bases to trimming and J lost 9 bases, with 14 bases between them. In DNA, the CDR3 is TGTGCCAGCAGCTTCAAGGAGGGGAGCACCATATATTTT. Protein: CASSFKEGSTIYF.

The chain employs TRBV6-1 and TRBJ1-2, with D possibly TRBD1 on 5 matching bases. Germline assignment: CDR1 MNHNS and CDR2 SASEGT. The V and J ends lost 3 bases and 8 bases respectively, with 25 bases between them. The CDR3 is 17 amino acids. The CDR3 protein is CASSDGWGQGARGGYTF. The CDR3 DNA sequence: TGTGCCAGCAGTGACGGGTGGGGCCAGGGTGCAAGGGGCGGCTACACCTTC.

The rearrangement uses TRBV6-5 and TRBJ1-2; no clear D. Germline CDR1 MNHEY, CDR2 SVGAGI. Trimming removed 3 bases at V and 4 bases at J, with 9 bases between. The CDR3 is made up of 13 amino acids. The CDR3: CASSYGHSYGYTF. The CDR3 region has the DNA TGTGCCAGCAGTTATGGGCATTCCTATGGCTACACCTTC.

The count of this clone is one. The chain uses TRBV19 and TRBJ2-1; the match to TRBD2 covers 14 bases. V shed 3 bases and J 9 bases; nucleotides not matched to a gene: 10. This CDR3 is built from 17 residues. Per germline, CDR1 LNHDA and CDR2 SQIVND (reference sequence). This CDR3 reads CASSMTSGGAKASEQFF. In nucleotides, the CDR3 is TGTGCCAGTAGTATGACTAGCGGGGGGGCCAAGGCTAGTGAGCAGTTCTTC.

The chain joins TRBV6-4 to TRBJ1-2; D remains unclear. The CDR3 runs 12 residues. Germline CDR1 is MRHNA and CDR2 is SNTAGT. Trimming took off 0 bases at V and 8 bases at J, with 7 bases between the two ends. The CDR3 sequence: CASSDSSRGYTF. CDR3 DNA sequence: TGTGCCAGCAGTGACTCGAGCCGGGGCTACACCTTC.

The sample holds a few counts of this clone. V usage is TRBV11-2 and J usage is TRBJ2-2; D not certain. Trimming took off 2 bases at V and 3 bases at J, with 7 bases between the two ends. The CDR3 is made up of 14 amino acids. The germline V gene encodes CDR1 SGHAT and CDR2 FQNNGV. CDR3 sequence reads: CASSLRQYTGELFF. CDR3 sequence (DNA): TGTGCCAGCAGCTTACGCCAGTACACCGGGGAGCTGTTTTTT.

This clone was counted a few times. The V and J genes are TRBV29-1 and TRBJ1-2, with no clear D. Germline V gives CDR1 SQVTM, CDR2 ANQGSEA. V dropped 3 bases and J dropped 4 bases, with 6 bases sitting between them. This CDR3 is 11 amino acids long. CDR3 amino acids: CSVETSYGYTF. CDR3 DNA: TGCAGCGTTGAGACTAGCTATGGCTACACCTTC. The full variable domain, rest sourced from reference TRBV29-1 and TRBJ1-2, is SAVISQKPSRDICQRGTSLTIQCQVDSQVTMMFWYRQQPGQSLTLIATANQGSEATYESGFVIDKFPISRPNLTFSTLTVSNMSPEDSSIYLCSVETSYGYTFGSGTRLTVV.

The V gene is TRBV18, the J gene TRBJ1-1, with no clear D. Per the germline V gene, CDR1 is KGHSH and CDR2 is LQKENI. CDR3 size: 13 residues. V lost 4 bases, J lost 1 base, and 7 bases lay in between. For the CDR3, the DNA is TGTGCCAGCTCACGTGGAGGGAACACTGAAGCTTTCTTT. Translating it yields CASSRGGNTEAFF.

This chain joins TRBV19 and TRBJ1-2; D possibly corresponds to TRBD1 (5 bases). Germline V CDR1 and CDR2: LNHDA, SQIVND (reference sequence). The V end was cut by 3 bases, the J end by 8 bases, with 13 bases between. The CDR3 contains 13 residues. The CDR3 sequence is CASSMGGEYGYTF. The CDR3 coding sequence is TGTGCCAGTAGTATGGGGGGGGAGTACGGCTACACCTTC.

The V call is TRBV2, the J call TRBJ2-5; tentative D call: TRBD1 (5 bases). The V gene lost 5 bases and the J gene lost 2 bases, with 12 bases spanning the gap. The CDR3 runs 14 residues. The germline V gene encodes CDR1 SNHLY and CDR2 FYNNEI. This chain's CDR3 is CASSLDIRQETQYF. The CDR3 DNA is TGTGCCAGCAGTCTGGACATCCGACAAGAGACCCAGTACTTC.

J is TRBJ2-2 and V is TRBV7-2, with TRBD1 matching over 8 bases. Germline V gives CDR1 SGHTA, CDR2 FQGNSA. Losses at the gene ends were 5 bases for V and 6 bases for J; bases not matched to a gene: 14. The CDR3 totals 17 residues. The DNA for the CDR3 is TGTGCCAGCAGCCCGGGCCCCTCGCAGGGGGCAGCCGGGGAGCTGTTTTTT. It translates to CASSPGPSQGAAGELFF.

This chain connects TRBV9 to TRBJ2-1; 11 bases map to TRBD2. V was clipped by 2 bases and J by 8 bases; unmatched bases: 6. CDR3 size: 15 residues. Germline-derived CDR1 and CDR2 are SGDLS and YYNGEE. The CDR3 protein is CASSVTSGRRDEQFF. Written as DNA, the CDR3 is TGTGCCAGCAGCGTTACTAGCGGGAGAAGGGATGAGCAGTTCTTC. Variable domain in full (rest from reference TRBV9 and TRBJ2-1): DSGVTQTPKHLITATGQRVTLRCSPRSGDLSVYWYQQSLDQGLQFLIQYYNGEERAKGNILERFSAQQFPDLHSELNLSSLELGDSALYFCASSVTSGRRDEQFFGPGTRLTVL.

The V call is TRBV18, the J call TRBJ2-1, with D possibly TRBD1 on 5 matching bases. From germline, CDR1 is KGHSH and CDR2 LQKENI. This CDR3 is 14 amino acids long. The germline V and J ends were trimmed by 6 bases and 6 bases, with 15 bases remaining between them. CDR3 residues: CASSTEAQGNEQFF. The CDR3 DNA sequence: TGTGCCAGCTCCACAGAGGCGCAGGGCAATGAGCAGTTCTTC. The full variable domain, completed using reference TRBV18 and TRBJ2-1, is NAGVMQNPRHLVRRRGQEARLRCSPMKGHSHVYWYRQLPEEGLKFMVYLQKENIIDESGMPKERFSAEFPKEGPSILRIQQVVRGDSAAYFCASSTEAQGNEQFFGPGTRLTVL.

The chain joins TRBV27 to TRBJ2-7; 7 bases map to TRBD1. Germline V gene lookup returns CDR1 MNHEY and CDR2 SMNVEV (reference sequence). This CDR3 has 14 amino acids. Losses at the gene ends were 4 bases for V and 2 bases for J; bases not matched to a gene: 5. CDR3 DNA sequence: TGTGCCAGCAGTTCGTTGGGGACAGCCTACGAGCAGTACTTC. It is translated as CASSSLGTAYEQYF.

V and J are TRBV11-3 and TRBJ2-7; TRBD1 might be the D (6 bases). The CDR3 has 14 residues. The germline V gene encodes CDR1 SGHNT and CDR2 YENEEA. Trimming took off 4 bases at V and 1 base at J, with 11 bases between the two ends. DNA of the CDR3: TGTGCCAGCAGCTCCTACAGGGAATCCTACGAGCAGTACTTC. Amino acids: CASSSYRESYEQYF.

V usage is TRBV19 and J usage is TRBJ1-4; unclear D gene. The CDR3 is 15 residues long. Germline V CDR1 and CDR2: LNHDA, SQIVND (reference sequence). V dropped 5 bases and J dropped 6 bases, with 16 bases sitting between them. CDR3 sequence (DNA): TGTGCCAGTAGTCCCTCGAGCGCGATTCATGAAAAACTGTTTTTT. Its translation is CASSPSSAIHEKLFF.

The CDR3 region is CASSQVFGRVAGRDTQYF. For the CDR3, the DNA is TGTGCCAGCAGCCAAGTCTTCGGGAGAGTAGCGGGGAGAGATACGCAGTATTTT. The chain is built from TRBV3-1 (or the pseudogene TRBV3-2) and TRBJ2-3, with 8 bases aligning to TRBD2. The CDR3 length is 18 residues. Looked up from germline, CDR1 is LGHDT and CDR2 is YNNKEL (reference sequence). After removal of 1 base from V and 5 bases from J, the junction contained 14 bases not matched to a gene.

The V gene is TRBV7-8, the J gene TRBJ1-5; D is perhaps TRBD1 (5 bases). CDR1 and CDR2 from the germline V gene are SGHVS and FQNEAQ. The CDR3 has 15 amino acids. V was pared by 2 bases and J by 3 bases, with 11 bases between. The CDR3 loop reads CASSLISRVNQPQHF. The CDR3, as DNA: TGTGCCAGCAGCTTAATCTCCAGGGTCAATCAGCCCCAGCATTTT. The full variable domain, in which reference TRBV7-8 and TRBJ1-5 provide the parts outside the CDR3, is GAGVSQSPRYKVAKRGQDVALRCDPISGHVSLFWYQQALGQGPEFLTYFQNEAQLDKSGLPSDRFFAERPEGSVSTLKIQRTQQEDSAVYLCASSLISRVNQPQHFGDGTRLSIL.

CDR3: CASSVTGSINQPQHF. The CDR3 DNA reads TGTGCCAGCAGCGTGACAGGTTCAATTAATCAGCCCCAGCATTTT. The chain carries TRBV9 and TRBJ1-5; D possibly corresponds to TRBD1 (6 bases). Trimming took off 2 bases at V and 4 bases at J, with 13 bases between the two ends. Germline loops: CDR1 SGDLS, CDR2 YYNGEE. The CDR3 length is 15 residues.